A selection of T cell receptor beta chains follows, all from one sample in a study of T-cell reconstitution after alpha-beta-depleted transplantation in children. TCRdb used MiXCR to reprocess the PCR reads, holding one entry per CDR3 protein. The repertoire holds 580,000 or so distinct CDR3 sequences, about 23% seen once, with 13% to 15% in the top ten. This sample comprised PBMCs, mostly from graft donor cells, obtained 360 days after TCRalphabeta/CD19-depleted stem cell transplant. The receptors were gathered from a boy in the first two years of life who had a stem cell transplant for acute myeloid leukemia, so the T cells may come from the graft donor. The CDR3 runs from the conserved cysteine through the conserved F or W. The order of the fields is CDR3 DNA, CDR3 protein, clone size, D gene, J gene, V gene. A D gene is named only where the DNA matches it firmly. For some rows the clone size is stated as once, few or many, or as a class when expanded; others skip it.

CDR3 DNA: TGTGCCAGCAGAGGGGTCAAGTCCTACAATGAGCAGTTCTTC; CDR3 protein: CASRGVKSYNEQFF; clone size: many; D gene: .; J gene: TRBJ2-1; V gene: TRBV3-1
CDR3 DNA: TGCAGTGCAAAAAGGGGGGCTCCTGAGACCCAGTACTTC; CDR3 protein: CSAKRGAPETQYF; clone size: many; D gene: .; J gene: TRBJ2-5; V gene: TRBV20-1
CDR3 DNA: TGCAGTGCAGCCCGGGACAGGGAGAATGAAAAACTGTTTTTT; CDR3 protein: CSAARDRENEKLFF; clone size: few; D gene: TRBD1; J gene: TRBJ1-4; V gene: TRBV20-1
CDR3 DNA: TGTGCCAGCAGCTTCCTTAAAGAGACCCAGTACTTC; CDR3 protein: CASSFLKETQYF; clone size: .; D gene: .; J gene: TRBJ2-5; V gene: TRBV7-9
CDR3 DNA: TGTGCCACCAGTGATTTTCCGACAGGTCGGCGCGGAGAGACCCAGTACTTC; CDR3 protein: CATSDFPTGRRGETQYF; clone size: many; D gene: .; J gene: TRBJ2-5; V gene: TRBV24-1
CDR3 DNA: TGCTGGGCTATCTATATTAGCGGGGGGGCGTTTACCCCCTACAATGAGCAGTTCTTC; CDR3 protein: CWAIYISGGAFTPYNEQFF; clone size: .; D gene: TRBD2; J gene: TRBJ2-1; V gene: TRBV20-1
CDR3 DNA: TGTGCCAGCAGCTTAGCGTGGGGGGGCAACTACAATGAGCAGTTCTTC; CDR3 protein: CASSLAWGGNYNEQFF; clone size: few; D gene: .; J gene: TRBJ2-1; V gene: TRBV7-8
CDR3 DNA: TGCAGCGCAAGACAGAAGTACCAAGAGACCCAGTACTTC; CDR3 protein: CSARQKYQETQYF; clone size: .; D gene: .; J gene: TRBJ2-5; V gene: TRBV29-1
CDR3 DNA: TGTGCCAGCAGCTTAGTCCTAGCTGGGGCCGGGGAGCTGTTTTTT; CDR3 protein: CASSLVLAGAGELFF; clone size: .; D gene: .; J gene: TRBJ2-2; V gene: TRBV7-6
CDR3 DNA: TGCAGTGCTGGATGGACGCCCCTAGTGAGCACAGATACGCAGTATTTT; CDR3 protein: CSAGWTPLVSTDTQYF; clone size: few; D gene: .; J gene: TRBJ2-3; V gene: TRBV20-1
CDR3 DNA: TGCGCCAGCAGCCAAACCGGGGCCTACCACGAGCAGTACTTC; CDR3 protein: CASSQTGAYHEQYF; clone size: many; D gene: .; J gene: TRBJ2-7; V gene: TRBV4-3
CDR3 DNA: TGTGCCAGCAGTGAACTTCAGGTCAGAAACACCGGGGAGCTGTTTTTT; CDR3 protein: CASSELQVRNTGELFF; clone size: .; D gene: .; J gene: TRBJ2-2; V gene: TRBV2
CDR3 DNA: TGCGCCAGCAGCTTAGGTGCGGGGACGGACACCGGGGAGCTGTTTTTT; CDR3 protein: CASSLGAGTDTGELFF; clone size: many; D gene: .; J gene: TRBJ2-2; V gene: TRBV5-1
CDR3 DNA: TGTGCCAGCAGCCCAGGTTGGGACTACAATAGCAATGAGCAGTTCTTC; CDR3 protein: CASSPGWDYNSNEQFF; clone size: many; D gene: TRBD2; J gene: TRBJ2-1; V gene: TRBV7-9
CDR3 DNA: TGTGCCAGCAGTTTACAGGGGAATCAGCCCCAGCATTTT; CDR3 protein: CASSLQGNQPQHF; clone size: many; D gene: .; J gene: TRBJ1-5; V gene: TRBV12-3/TRBV12-4
CDR3 DNA: TGTGCCAGCAGTTCCCGACAGGGGACCGGGGAGCTGTTTTTT; CDR3 protein: CASSSRQGTGELFF; clone size: many; D gene: TRBD1; J gene: TRBJ2-2; V gene: TRBV6-5
CDR3 DNA: TGCAGTGCTAGAGATATGGTGTGGAGCTCCTATAATTCACCCCTCCACTTT; CDR3 protein: CSARDMVWSSYNSPLHF; clone size: many; D gene: .; J gene: TRBJ1-6; V gene: TRBV20-1
CDR3 DNA: TGTGCCAGCAGCTTAAGGGACAGAGCCTACAATGAGCAGTTCTTC; CDR3 protein: CASSLRDRAYNEQFF; clone size: many; D gene: TRBD1; J gene: TRBJ2-1; V gene: TRBV5-6
CDR3 DNA: TGTGCCAGCAGCCAATCGGTAGGGGCTTCCTACGAGCAGTACTTC; CDR3 protein: CASSQSVGASYEQYF; clone size: many; D gene: .; J gene: TRBJ2-7; V gene: TRBV14
CDR3 DNA: TGCAGTGCTAGGACTAGTGTGGGCAATGAGCAGTTCTTC; CDR3 protein: CSARTSVGNEQFF; clone size: many; D gene: .; J gene: TRBJ2-1; V gene: TRBV20-1
CDR3 DNA: TGCGCCAGCAGCCAAGAAATATTATGGACAGGGGGTACCGGGACCCAGTACTTC; CDR3 protein: CASSQEILWTGGTGTQYF; clone size: .; D gene: TRBD1; J gene: TRBJ2-5; V gene: TRBV4-1
CDR3 DNA: TGCAGCGTTGCTTGGAGTAGCGGGGACCCCTACAATGAGCAGTTCTTC; CDR3 protein: CSVAWSSGDPYNEQFF; clone size: many; D gene: TRBD2; J gene: TRBJ2-1; V gene: TRBV29-1
CDR3 DNA: TGTGCCAGCAGCCAAGGGCAGGGCGCAATCATCTATGGCTACACCTTC; CDR3 protein: CASSQGQGAIIYGYTF; clone size: .; D gene: .; J gene: TRBJ1-2; V gene: TRBV4-2
CDR3 DNA: TGCGCCAGCAGCCCCCGTAGCGGGGGGGAAACAGATACGCAGTATTTT; CDR3 protein: CASSPRSGGETDTQYF; clone size: .; D gene: TRBD2; J gene: TRBJ2-3; V gene: TRBV5-1
CDR3 DNA: TGTGCCAGCAGCCGACAGGGGGTATTCTTCGAAGAGACCCAGTACTTC; CDR3 protein: CASSRQGVFFEETQYF; clone size: many; D gene: TRBD1; J gene: TRBJ2-5; V gene: TRBV6-2/TRBV6-3
CDR3 DNA: TGTGCCAGCAGCAAGACAGGGTCGTGGGAAGAGACCCAGTACTTC; CDR3 protein: CASSKTGSWEETQYF; clone size: .; D gene: TRBD1; J gene: TRBJ2-5; V gene: TRBV11-2
CDR3 DNA: TGTGCCAGCAGCTTAGCGGGGGGGCAGAGCACCGGGGAGCTGTTTTTT; CDR3 protein: CASSLAGGQSTGELFF; clone size: .; D gene: .; J gene: TRBJ2-2; V gene: TRBV7-2
CDR3 DNA: TGTGCCAGCAGCCCGGGACTGAGAAACACAGATACGCAGTATTTT; CDR3 protein: CASSPGLRNTDTQYF; clone size: many; D gene: .; J gene: TRBJ2-3; V gene: TRBV11-3
CDR3 DNA: TGCAGTGCCGCGGGACAGCGGGCAGATACGCAGTATTTT; CDR3 protein: CSAAGQRADTQYF; clone size: many; D gene: .; J gene: TRBJ2-3; V gene: TRBV20-1
CDR3 DNA: TGTGCCAGCAGTGACGGGACACTCAGCTCCAATCAGCCCCAGCATTTT; CDR3 protein: CASSDGTLSSNQPQHF; clone size: .; D gene: .; J gene: TRBJ1-5; V gene: TRBV6-1
CDR3 DNA: TGCAGTGCTAGACTAAGACAGGGGCCGCACGCAGATACGCAGTATTTT; CDR3 protein: CSARLRQGPHADTQYF; clone size: .; D gene: TRBD1; J gene: TRBJ2-3; V gene: TRBV20-1
CDR3 DNA: TGTGCCAGCAGATCGGACAGGGGAGTACTCTACGAGCAGTACTTC; CDR3 protein: CASRSDRGVLYEQYF; clone size: .; D gene: TRBD1; J gene: TRBJ2-7; V gene: TRBV7-1
CDR3 DNA: TGTGCCAGCAGTTACTGGGGGACAGGGAACAATGAGCAGTTCTTC; CDR3 protein: CASSYWGTGNNEQFF; clone size: once; D gene: TRBD1; J gene: TRBJ2-1; V gene: TRBV6-5
CDR3 DNA: TGCAGTGCTAGAGATTTAGCGGGGCGCACAGATACGCAGTATTTT; CDR3 protein: CSARDLAGRTDTQYF; clone size: .; D gene: TRBD2; J gene: TRBJ2-3; V gene: TRBV20-1
CDR3 DNA: TGTGCCAGCAGTTCTTTCCCCCCAACTGCAAGCTCCTACGAGCAGTACTTC; CDR3 protein: CASSSFPPTASSYEQYF; clone size: few; D gene: .; J gene: TRBJ2-7; V gene: TRBV12-3/TRBV12-4